Listed below are T cell receptor beta chains from one sample, sequenced in a study of T cell changes during pregnancy in multiple sclerosis. TCRdb's table, derived via immunoSEQ multiplex PCR, lists solely in-frame clones and lacks some. The table includes some 47,000 clones, approximately 92% detected once. The material was CD8+ T cells from peripheral blood mononuclear cells, obtained in the second trimester of pregnancy. These receptors all stem from a female donor with multiple sclerosis, enrolled in a pregnancy study. Both conserved end residues are part of each CDR3. The D gene is left open where the match is weak. Not every row has a clone size; where given, it reads once, few, many or a size class.

DNA: TGTGCCAGCAGCTTGGGGACCGGGATCACTGAAGCTTTCTTT; CDR3: CASSLGTGITEAFF; D: .; V: TRBV5-6; size: .; J: TRBJ1-1
DNA: TGTGCCAGCAGCTGGGGGGGGCAGCAAGAGACCCAGTACTTC; CDR3: CASSWGGQQETQYF; D: .; V: TRBV7-2; size: .; J: TRBJ2-5
DNA: TGTGCCAGCAGCTCCTGGACAGCGAGGGGCAATCAGCCCCAGCATTTT; CDR3: CASSSWTARGNQPQHF; D: .; V: TRBV7-9; size: .; J: TRBJ1-5
DNA: TGTGCCAGCAGTTTAGATACTAGCGGGGTGGTGACAGATACGCAGTATTTT; CDR3: CASSLDTSGVVTDTQYF; D: TRBD2; V: TRBV27; size: .; J: TRBJ2-3
DNA: TGTGCCAGCAGCCACACAGACAGTACAATGAACACTGAAGCTTTCTTT; CDR3: CASSHTDSTMNTEAFF; D: .; V: TRBV4-2; size: medium-sized; J: TRBJ1-1
DNA: TGCGCCAGCAGCTTGGCCTCGGTAGAGGGATTGTGGGAGACCCAGTACTTC; CDR3: CASSLASVEGLWETQYF; D: .; V: TRBV5-1; size: .; J: TRBJ2-5
DNA: TGTGCCAGCAGTTTAGGCAGCAAAAACATTCAGTACTTC; CDR3: CASSLGSKNIQYF; D: .; V: TRBV27; size: .; J: TRBJ2-4
DNA: TGTGCCAGCAGCTTATGGGAGGCCCAGCCTGGCACTGAAGCTTTCTTT; CDR3: CASSLWEAQPGTEAFF; D: .; V: TRBV7-8; size: .; J: TRBJ1-1
DNA: TGTGCCAGCAGCCAAGATGTCCGGGACTACATATCGGGTCAGCCCCAGCATTTT; CDR3: CASSQDVRDYISGQPQHF; D: .; V: TRBV4-2; size: .; J: TRBJ1-5
DNA: TGTGCCAGCATCCTTAGCGCGGGGGCAACAGATACGCAGTATTTT; CDR3: CASILSAGATDTQYF; D: .; V: TRBV27; size: .; J: TRBJ2-3
DNA: TGTGCCAGCAGCACCTATGGCGGGGGGGGCACCTACGAGCAGTACTTC; CDR3: CASSTYGGGGTYEQYF; D: TRBD2; V: TRBV7-3; size: .; J: TRBJ2-7
DNA: TGCGCCAGCAGGGAGTTTGGAGGGTCCACAGATACGCAGTATTTT; CDR3: CASREFGGSTDTQYF; D: .; V: TRBV5-1; size: .; J: TRBJ2-3
DNA: TGTGCCAGCAGCCCAGGAGGACTAGCGGGCTATGAGCAGTTCTTC; CDR3: CASSPGGLAGYEQFF; D: TRBD2; V: TRBV7-3; size: .; J: TRBJ2-1
DNA: TGTGCCAGCAGTCCTAGCGGGGAGCTGAACACTGAAGCTTTCTTT; CDR3: CASSPSGELNTEAFF; D: .; V: TRBV6-4; size: .; J: TRBJ1-1
DNA: TGTGCCAGCAGTACAAGCGGGGGGATTTACAATGAGCAGTTCTTC; CDR3: CASSTSGGIYNEQFF; D: TRBD2; V: TRBV9; size: .; J: TRBJ2-1
DNA: TGTGCCAGCAGTACCGGGACAGGGCCCAATCAGCCCCAGCATTTT; CDR3: CASSTGTGPNQPQHF; D: TRBD1; V: TRBV27; size: .; J: TRBJ1-5
DNA: TGTGCCAGCAGCCAGACTAGCGGGGCTTACAATGAGCAGTTCTTC; CDR3: CASSQTSGAYNEQFF; D: TRBD2; V: TRBV6-5; size: once; J: TRBJ2-1
DNA: TGTGCCAGCAGCTCGGAGTTAAATTTGGAAGGCCACGAGCAGTACTTC; CDR3: CASSSELNLEGHEQYF; D: .; V: TRBV5-4; size: .; J: TRBJ2-7
DNA: TGTGCCAGTAGTGTCACAGGGCTTTTCCTAGAGAGCCGGAACACCGGGGAGCTGTTTTTT; CDR3: CASSVTGLFLESRNTGELFF; D: .; V: TRBV19; size: .; J: TRBJ2-2
DNA: TGTGCCAGCAGCCAAGGGGGTGAGCAGTTCTTC; CDR3: CASSQGGEQFF; D: .; V: TRBV27; size: .; J: TRBJ2-1
DNA: TGCAGTGCTTCCCTCTATGGCTACACCTTC; CDR3: CSASLYGYTF; D: .; V: TRBV20-1; size: .; J: TRBJ1-2
DNA: TGCGCCAGCAGTCTAACAGGGGGGAGCTCTGGGGCCAACGTCCTGACTTTC; CDR3: CASSLTGGSSGANVLTF; D: TRBD1; V: TRBV23-1; size: many; J: TRBJ2-6
DNA: TGTGCCAGCCAAGGCGGATTAGGTAATGAAAAACTGTTTTTT; CDR3: CASQGGLGNEKLFF; D: .; V: TRBV6-1; size: .; J: TRBJ1-4
DNA: TGTGCCAGCTCGAGGGCCGACACTGAAGCTTTCTTT; CDR3: CASSRADTEAFF; D: .; V: TRBV18; size: .; J: TRBJ1-1
DNA: TGTGCCAGCAGCTTCCAGGGGTGGGATGAGCAGTTCTTC; CDR3: CASSFQGWDEQFF; D: .; V: TRBV11-2; size: .; J: TRBJ2-1
DNA: TGTGCCAGCAGCGGGGGACAGGCTCTTAATGAAAAACTGTTTTTT; CDR3: CASSGGQALNEKLFF; D: TRBD1; V: TRBV9; size: once; J: TRBJ1-4
DNA: TGTGCCAGCAGCTCTCTAGGACAGGGGGCTCGGAACACTGAAGCTTTCTTT; CDR3: CASSSLGQGARNTEAFF; D: TRBD1; V: TRBV7-9; size: .; J: TRBJ1-1
DNA: TGTGCCAGCAGTTTACTGGGGGCCCAATACGAGCAGTACTTC; CDR3: CASSLLGAQYEQYF; D: .; V: TRBV28; size: .; J: TRBJ2-7
DNA: TGTGCCTGGACAGGGCTTCCCTTAGGCACCGGGGAGCTGTTTTTT; CDR3: CAWTGLPLGTGELFF; D: .; V: TRBV30; size: .; J: TRBJ2-2
DNA: TGTGCCAGCAGCGATTCTAGCGGCCTCAATGAGCAGTTCTTC; CDR3: CASSDSSGLNEQFF; D: TRBD2; V: TRBV9; size: .; J: TRBJ2-1
DNA: TGTGCCAGCAGCTTCATCCTCCGGGGGGATACGCAGTATTTT; CDR3: CASSFILRGDTQYF; D: .; V: TRBV7-8; size: .; J: TRBJ2-3
DNA: TGTGCCAGCAGCTTGGGGACAGCTGCTGGTGAAAAACTGTTTTTT; CDR3: CASSLGTAAGEKLFF; D: .; V: TRBV5-6; size: .; J: TRBJ1-4
DNA: TGTGCCAGCAGCGTAGAAGACAGGGCAACAGATACGCAGTATTTT; CDR3: CASSVEDRATDTQYF; D: TRBD1; V: TRBV9; size: once; J: TRBJ2-3
DNA: TGTGCCAGCAGTTTATGGGAGGCCTATGGCTACACCTTC; CDR3: CASSLWEAYGYTF; D: .; V: TRBV28; size: once; J: TRBJ1-2
DNA: TGTGCCAGCAGCGGGGGGACAGCCTACGAGCAGTACTTC; CDR3: CASSGGTAYEQYF; D: TRBD1; V: TRBV9; size: .; J: TRBJ2-7
DNA: TGTGCCAGCAGGACCTCTGCCCGAAGAGGAGAGACCCAGTACTTC; CDR3: CASRTSARRGETQYF; D: .; V: TRBV27; size: .; J: TRBJ2-5
DNA: TGTGCCAGCAGGGCACAGGGTAACACCGGGGAGCTGTTTTTT; CDR3: CASRAQGNTGELFF; D: .; V: TRBV2; size: .; J: TRBJ2-2
DNA: TGTGCCAGCAGCCATTGGGGGGGACAACTTAATTCACCCCTCCACTTT; CDR3: CASSHWGGQLNSPLHF; D: .; V: TRBV21-1; size: .; J: TRBJ1-6
DNA: TGTGCCAGCAGTGTCTTACAGGGGGGGGCCCCCCAAGAGACCCAGTACTTC; CDR3: CASSVLQGGAPQETQYF; D: .; V: TRBV2; size: .; J: TRBJ2-5
DNA: TGTGCCATGCGTGAGGCGGAGCGGCCGAACACTGAAGCTTTCTTT; CDR3: CAMREAERPNTEAFF; D: .; V: TRBV27; size: .; J: TRBJ1-1
DNA: TGTGCCAGCAGTGAACGGGGGACAGGTGTTGAGCAGTTCTTC; CDR3: CASSERGTGVEQFF; D: TRBD1; V: TRBV6-1; size: .; J: TRBJ2-1
DNA: TGTGCCAGTTCGAACTCCCGGCCGGAGAAAACCTATGGCTACACCTTC; CDR3: CASSNSRPEKTYGYTF; D: .; V: TRBV9; size: .; J: TRBJ1-2
DNA: TGCGCCAGCAGCCCGGGACAGGGTACAGATACGCAGTATTTT; CDR3: CASSPGQGTDTQYF; D: TRBD1; V: TRBV5-1; size: .; J: TRBJ2-3
DNA: TGTGCCAGTAGAACGTACGGGTACACTGAAGCTTTCTTT; CDR3: CASRTYGYTEAFF; D: .; V: TRBV19; size: .; J: TRBJ1-1
DNA: TGCGCCGGCCTCCCGGGAGCTAGGAGATCCTACGAGCAGTACTTC; CDR3: CAGLPGARRSYEQYF; D: .; V: TRBV10-1; size: .; J: TRBJ2-7
DNA: TGTGCCAGCACCCTACGGGCCGGGCCTACCGGGGAGGCCCAGTACTTC; CDR3: CASTLRAGPTGEAQYF; D: .; V: TRBV11-2; size: .; J: TRBJ2-5
DNA: TGTGCCAGTAGCCTCTTAGCGGGAGAAACCGGGGAGCTGTTTTTT; CDR3: CASSLLAGETGELFF; D: TRBD2; V: TRBV19; size: .; J: TRBJ2-2